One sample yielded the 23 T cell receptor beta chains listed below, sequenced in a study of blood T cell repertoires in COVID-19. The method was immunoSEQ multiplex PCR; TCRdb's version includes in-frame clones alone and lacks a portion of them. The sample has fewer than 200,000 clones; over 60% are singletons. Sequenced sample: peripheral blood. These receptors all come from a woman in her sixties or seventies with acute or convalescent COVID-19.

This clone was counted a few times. The CDR3 DNA is TGTGCCAGCAGCTCGCTGACAGGGATGGGTGGCTACACCTTC. Translating gives CASSSLTGMGGYTF. The chain carries TRBV7-2 and TRBJ1-2; 7 positions agree with TRBD1. Germline CDR1 is SGHTA and CDR2 is FQGNSA. J gave up 7 bases and V 4 bases, and 9 bases lay outside the gene matches. The CDR3 spans 14 residues.

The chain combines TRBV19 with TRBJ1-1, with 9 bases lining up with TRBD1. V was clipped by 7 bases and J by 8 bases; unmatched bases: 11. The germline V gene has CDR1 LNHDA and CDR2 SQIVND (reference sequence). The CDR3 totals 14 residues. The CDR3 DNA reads TGTGCCAGTAAAACTACCGGGACAGGGAGGGAAGCTTTCTTT. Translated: CASKTTGTGREAFF.

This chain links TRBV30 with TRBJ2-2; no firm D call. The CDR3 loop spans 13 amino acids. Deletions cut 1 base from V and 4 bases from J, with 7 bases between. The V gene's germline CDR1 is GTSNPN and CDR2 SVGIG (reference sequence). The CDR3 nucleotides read TGTGCCTGGAGTGAGGAGTTCACCGGGGAGCTGTTTTTT. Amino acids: CAWSEEFTGELFF.

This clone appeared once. The CDR3 here is CASSLDLGAVDEQFF. The CDR3 coding sequence is TGTGCCAGCAGCTTAGATTTAGGAGCGGTAGACGAGCAGTTCTTC. The V gene is TRBV7-9, the J gene TRBJ2-1; tentatively, D is TRBD2 (5 bases). The CDR3 is made up of 15 amino acids. Germline CDR1 is SEHNR and CDR2 is FQNEAQ (reference sequence). Deletions cut 1 base from V and 10 bases from J, with 17 bases between.

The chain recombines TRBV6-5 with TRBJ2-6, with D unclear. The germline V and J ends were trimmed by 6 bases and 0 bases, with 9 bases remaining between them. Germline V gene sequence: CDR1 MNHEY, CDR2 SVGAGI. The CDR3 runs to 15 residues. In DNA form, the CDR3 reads TGTGCCAGCAGAAACCTAAACTCTGGGGCCAACGTCCTGACTTTC. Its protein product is CASRNLNSGANVLTF.

In nucleotides, the CDR3 is TGTGCCAGCAGCCGCCGGGAGGGCCGACCTCATTTT. As protein: CASSRREGRPHF. The chain couples TRBV3-1 (or the pseudogene TRBV3-2) to TRBJ1-5, with unresolved D. This CDR3 comprises 12 residues. Germline V gene sequence: CDR1 LGHDT, CDR2 YNNKEL (reference sequence). V was trimmed by 4 bases and J by 16 bases, leaving 17 bases between them.

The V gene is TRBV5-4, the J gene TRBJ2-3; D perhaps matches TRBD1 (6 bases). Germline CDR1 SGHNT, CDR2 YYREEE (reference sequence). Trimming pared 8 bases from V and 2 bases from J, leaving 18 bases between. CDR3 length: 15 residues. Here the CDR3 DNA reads TGTGCCAGTTATCCCCGGGACACTTACACAGATACGCAGTATTTT. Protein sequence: CASYPRDTYTDTQYF.

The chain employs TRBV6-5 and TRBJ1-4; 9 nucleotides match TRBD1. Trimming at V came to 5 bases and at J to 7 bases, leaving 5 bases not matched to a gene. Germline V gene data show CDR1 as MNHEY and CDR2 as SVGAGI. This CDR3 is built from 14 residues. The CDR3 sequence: CASSTGQGREKLFF. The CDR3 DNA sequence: TGTGCCAGCAGTACGGGACAGGGACGTGAAAAACTGTTTTTT.

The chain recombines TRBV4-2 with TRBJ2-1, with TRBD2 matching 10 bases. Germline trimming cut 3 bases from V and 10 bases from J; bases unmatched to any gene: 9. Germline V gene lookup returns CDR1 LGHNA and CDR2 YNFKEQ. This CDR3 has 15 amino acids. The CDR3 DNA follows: TGTGCCAGCAGCCAGGCTAGCGGGGGTTCCCCAGAGCAGTTCTTC. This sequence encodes CASSQASGGSPEQFF.

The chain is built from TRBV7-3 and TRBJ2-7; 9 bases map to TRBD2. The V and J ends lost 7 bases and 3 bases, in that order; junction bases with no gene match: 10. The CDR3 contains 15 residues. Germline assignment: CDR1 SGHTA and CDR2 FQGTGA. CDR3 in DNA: TGTGCCAGCATCCTACCGGGACTAGCCGTCTACGAGCAGTACTTC. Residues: CASILPGLAVYEQYF.

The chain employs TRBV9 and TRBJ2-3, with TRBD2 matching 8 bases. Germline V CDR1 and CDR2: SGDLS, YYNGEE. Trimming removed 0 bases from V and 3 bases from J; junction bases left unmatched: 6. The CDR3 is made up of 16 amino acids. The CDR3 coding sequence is TGTGCCAGCAGCGTAGCTGGTAGCGGGATGACAGATACGCAGTATTTT. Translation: CASSVAGSGMTDTQYF.

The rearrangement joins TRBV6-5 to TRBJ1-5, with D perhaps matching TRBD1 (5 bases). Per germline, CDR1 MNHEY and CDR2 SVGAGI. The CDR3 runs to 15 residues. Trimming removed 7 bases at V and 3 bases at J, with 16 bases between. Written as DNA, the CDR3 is TGTGCCAGCACTCTTATGGGGGGGTTCAATCAGCCCCAGCATTTT. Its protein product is CASTLMGGFNQPQHF.

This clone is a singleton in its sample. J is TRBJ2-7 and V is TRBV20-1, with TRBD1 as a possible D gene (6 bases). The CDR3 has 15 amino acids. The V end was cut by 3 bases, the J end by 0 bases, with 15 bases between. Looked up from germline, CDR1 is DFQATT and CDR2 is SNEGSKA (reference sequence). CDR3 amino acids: CSASQVDRSSYEQYF. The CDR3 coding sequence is TGCAGTGCTAGTCAGGTCGACAGGAGCTCCTACGAGCAGTACTTC.

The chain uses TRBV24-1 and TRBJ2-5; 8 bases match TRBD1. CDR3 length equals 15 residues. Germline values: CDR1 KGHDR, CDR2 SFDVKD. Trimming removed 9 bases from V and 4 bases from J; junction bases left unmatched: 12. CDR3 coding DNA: TGTGCCACCGGTACCGGGACAGGATCGTTAGAGACCCAGTACTTC. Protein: CATGTGTGSLETQYF.

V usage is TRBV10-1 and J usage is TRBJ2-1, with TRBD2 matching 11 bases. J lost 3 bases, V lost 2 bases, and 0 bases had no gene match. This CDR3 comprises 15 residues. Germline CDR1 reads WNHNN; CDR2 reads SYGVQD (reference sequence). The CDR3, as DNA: TGCGCCAGCAGTGAGGGGACTAGCGGCTACAATGAGCAGTTCTTC. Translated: CASSEGTSGYNEQFF.

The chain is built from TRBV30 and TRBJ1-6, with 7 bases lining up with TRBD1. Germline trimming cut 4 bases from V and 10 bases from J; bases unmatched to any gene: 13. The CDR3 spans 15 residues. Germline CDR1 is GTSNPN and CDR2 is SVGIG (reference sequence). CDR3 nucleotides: TGTGCCTGGACGGATGAACAGGGGATTTTCTCACCCCTCCACTTT. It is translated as CAWTDEQGIFSPLHF.

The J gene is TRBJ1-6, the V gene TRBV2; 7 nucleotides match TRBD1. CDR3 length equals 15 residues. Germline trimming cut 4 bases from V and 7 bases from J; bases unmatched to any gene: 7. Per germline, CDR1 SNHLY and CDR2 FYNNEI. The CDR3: CASSAMTGRNSPLHF. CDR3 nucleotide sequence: TGTGCCAGCAGTGCTATGACAGGGCGGAATTCACCCCTCCACTTT.

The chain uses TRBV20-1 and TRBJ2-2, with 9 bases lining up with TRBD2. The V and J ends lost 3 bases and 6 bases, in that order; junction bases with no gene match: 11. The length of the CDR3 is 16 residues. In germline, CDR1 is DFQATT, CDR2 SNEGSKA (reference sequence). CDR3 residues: CSASFAGGKTPGELFF. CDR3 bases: TGCAGTGCTAGTTTTGCGGGAGGGAAGACACCCGGGGAGCTGTTTTTT.

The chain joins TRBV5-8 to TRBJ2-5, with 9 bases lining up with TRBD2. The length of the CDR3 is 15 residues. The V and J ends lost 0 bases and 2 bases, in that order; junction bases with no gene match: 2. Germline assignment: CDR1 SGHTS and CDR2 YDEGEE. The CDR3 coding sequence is TGTGCCAGCAGCTTGGGACTAGCGGAGCAAGAGACCCAGTACTTC. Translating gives CASSLGLAEQETQYF.

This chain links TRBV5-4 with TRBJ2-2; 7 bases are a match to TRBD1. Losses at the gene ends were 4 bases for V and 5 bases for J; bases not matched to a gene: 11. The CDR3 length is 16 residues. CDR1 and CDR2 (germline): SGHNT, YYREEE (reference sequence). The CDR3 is CASSIINRGSTGELFF. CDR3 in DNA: TGTGCCAGCAGCATAATAAACAGGGGTTCGACCGGGGAGCTGTTTTTT.

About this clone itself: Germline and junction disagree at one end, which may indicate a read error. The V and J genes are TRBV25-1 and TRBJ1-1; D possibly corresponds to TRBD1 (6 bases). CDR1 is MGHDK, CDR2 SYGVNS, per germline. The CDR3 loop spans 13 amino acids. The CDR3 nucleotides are TGTGCCAGCAGTGAATATAGGGACACCGAAGCTTTCTTT. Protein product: CASSEYRDTEAFF.

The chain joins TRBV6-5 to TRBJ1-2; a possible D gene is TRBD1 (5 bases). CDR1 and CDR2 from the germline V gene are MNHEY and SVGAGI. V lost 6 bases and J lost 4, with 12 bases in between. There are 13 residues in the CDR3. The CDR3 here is CASSLRQSYGYTF. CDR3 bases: TGTGCCAGCAGCCTAAGACAGTCCTATGGCTACACCTTC.

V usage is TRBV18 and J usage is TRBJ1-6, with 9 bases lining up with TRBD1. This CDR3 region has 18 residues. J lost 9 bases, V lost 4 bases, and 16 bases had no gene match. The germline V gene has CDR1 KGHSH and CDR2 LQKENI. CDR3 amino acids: CASSRDQQGASGVSPLHF. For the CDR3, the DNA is TGTGCCAGCTCACGCGACCAACAGGGGGCAAGTGGAGTTTCACCCCTCCACTTT.